The sequence of this TCR beta chain was determined in a study of graft-versus-host responses after intestinal transplantation. The ends lost 4 bases at V and 7 bases at J; junction bases unmatched: 9. Germline V gene lookup returns CDR1 LGHNA and CDR2 YSLEER. The length of the CDR3 is 15 residues. The assay was immunoSEQ multiplex PCR, and TCRdb's table has in-frame clones only and misses some. The table records under 7,500 clones, about a quarter of them present only once. This sequence was found in a human patient who received an intestinal transplant. The specimen was alloreactive CD4+ T cells from a mixed lymphocyte reaction culture, collected before intestinal transplant. Subset reported: CFSE-low proliferating T cells sorted from roughly 6-day pre-transplant mixed lymphocyte reaction (GvH or HvG direction). J is TRBJ1-2 and V is TRBV4-3; 10 nucleotides align to TRBD1. The CDR3 sequence is CASSLPDRGISGYTF. The CDR3, as DNA: TGCGCCAGCAGCCTACCGGACAGGGGGATTTCTGGCTACACCTTC.